A single sample is the source of the 20 T cell receptor beta chains below, sequenced in a study of blood T cell repertoires in COVID-19. Sequenced by immunoSEQ multiplex PCR; TCRdb stores in-frame clones only, minus some. The sample lists roughly 380,000 clones; more than 75% were seen once. Sequenced material: peripheral blood. The receptors here all came from a human donor with acute or convalescent COVID-19. The donor label of this sample is uncertain.

The chain has TRBV2 and TRBJ2-1; D is unresolved. This CDR3 contains 13 residues. CDR1 is SNHLY, CDR2 FYNNEI, per germline. Trimming cost V 4 bases and J 13 bases, with 17 bases left between them. CDR3 nucleotides: TGTGCCAGCAGTGCCCCCCTTAGGAGCCACCAGTTCTTC. Its protein is CASSAPLRSHQFF.

The sample holds a few counts of this clone. The rearrangement joins TRBV2 to TRBJ2-7, with 8 bases matching TRBD2. Germline V CDR1 and CDR2: SNHLY, FYNNEI. This CDR3 spans 15 amino acids. Unmatched junction bases numbered 9, after V lost 6 bases and J lost 2 bases. The CDR3 here is CASSYERGSAYEQYF. The CDR3 region has the DNA TGTGCCAGCAGCTACGAGCGGGGGAGTGCCTACGAGCAGTACTTC.

The V call is TRBV6-5, the J call TRBJ2-5; TRBD2 aligns across 7 bases. CDR1 is MNHEY and CDR2 is SVGAGI in the germline V gene. V lost 8 bases and J lost 5; bases outside the gene matches: 8. The CDR3 spans 13 residues. The CDR3 here is CASHWRGGETQYF. CDR3 DNA: TGTGCCAGCCATTGGCGGGGAGGGGAGACCCAGTACTTC.

In its sample, this clone was seen once. This chain links TRBV29-1 with TRBJ2-3; 7 bases align to TRBD2. CDR1 and CDR2 from the germline V gene are SQVTM and ANQGSEA. CDR3 length equals 14 residues. The V gene end was trimmed by 3 bases and the J gene end by 4 bases; junction bases not matched to a gene: 7. As DNA, the CDR3 is TGCAGCGTTGAGGGGGAGGGTTCCCCAGATACGCAGTATTTT. Amino acids: CSVEGEGSPDTQYF.

V usage is TRBV5-1 and J usage is TRBJ2-3; a weak D match, TRBD2 (6 bases). There are 16 residues in the CDR3. Germline V CDR1 and CDR2: SGHRS, YFSETQ. Trimming took off 9 bases at V and 0 bases at J, with 20 bases between the two ends. CDR3 sequence reads: CATMEEGRPSTDTQYF. In nucleotides, the CDR3 is TGCGCCACCATGGAGGAGGGCCGCCCTAGCACAGATACGCAGTATTTT.

V gene TRBV11-2 combines with J gene TRBJ2-5; D gene unclear. This CDR3 contains 12 residues. V shed 6 bases and J shed 5 bases, with 10 bases lying between them. Germline V lookup: CDR1 SGHAT, CDR2 FQNNGV. CDR3 sequence: CASSLAAETQYF. The CDR3 DNA sequence: TGTGCCAGCAGTCTGGCGGCGGAGACCCAGTACTTC.

The chain employs TRBV5-1 and TRBJ1-3; 7 bases fit TRBD1. CDR1 is SGHRS, CDR2 YFSETQ, per germline. The CDR3 consists of 16 residues. The J segment lost 0 bases and the V segment lost 5 bases, leaving 8 bases of the junction unmatched. CDR3 nucleotide sequence: TGCGCCAGCAGTGACCAACAGGGGATCTCTGGAAACACCATATATTTT. It encodes CASSDQQGISGNTIYF.

The chain links TRBV3-1 (or the pseudogene TRBV3-2) to TRBJ2-5, with 12 positions matching TRBD2. Germline trimming cut 0 bases from V and 9 bases from J; bases unmatched to any gene: 11. Germline V CDR1 and CDR2: LGHDT, YNNKEL (reference sequence). This CDR3 is built from 17 residues. CDR3 nucleotides: TGTGCCAGCAGCCAAGAAGGGCTAGCGGGAGGGAAAGGGGCCCAGTACTTC. Translation: CASSQEGLAGGKGAQYF.

This chain links TRBV7-8 with TRBJ2-5; perhaps TRBD1 as D (5 bases). There are 14 residues in the CDR3. Germline assignment: CDR1 SGHVS and CDR2 FQNEAQ. V was trimmed by 7 bases and J by 2 bases, leaving 14 bases between them. This CDR3 is CASTTQVWQETQYF. The DNA of the CDR3 is TGTGCCAGCACCACACAGGTTTGGCAAGAGACCCAGTACTTC.

This clone occurred once. The rearrangement joins TRBV25-1 to TRBJ1-1; D ambiguous. V gave up 4 bases and J gave up 0 bases, with 12 bases separating them. Germline V gene sequence: CDR1 MGHDK, CDR2 SYGVNS. The CDR3 covers 15 residues. The CDR3 loop reads CASSGRVGLNTEAFF. Written as DNA, the CDR3 is TGTGCCAGCAGTGGGAGGGTAGGGTTGAACACTGAAGCTTTCTTT.

The chain couples TRBV6-1 to TRBJ2-7; a possible D gene is TRBD2 (6 bases). The germline V and J ends were trimmed by 2 bases and 0 bases, with 11 bases remaining between them. The CDR3 runs to 15 residues. Looked up from germline, CDR1 is MNHNS and CDR2 is SASEGT. This chain's CDR3 is CASSEWGDSSYEQYF. CDR3 DNA: TGTGCCAGCAGTGAATGGGGGGATAGCTCCTACGAGCAGTACTTC.

This clone occurred a few times. The chain joins TRBV10-3 to TRBJ2-3; TRBD1 matches at 8 bases. This CDR3 region has 24 residues. Per germline, CDR1 ENHRY and CDR2 SYGVKD. The ends lost 4 bases at V and 2 bases at J; junction bases unmatched: 32. The CDR3 bases are TGTGCCATCAGTGGTTTATTAACAGGGGGTATGGCGGGCCTTAAATCCGCACTCACAGATACGCAGTATTTT. Translated: CAISGLLTGGMAGLKSALTDTQYF.

The chain carries TRBV11-2 and TRBJ1-3; no firm D call. V gave up 3 bases and J gave up 4 bases, with 4 bases separating them. CDR3 length equals 12 residues. CDR1 SGHAT and CDR2 FQNNGV come from the germline V gene. CDR3: CASSLAGNTIYF. CDR3 sequence (DNA): TGTGCCAGCAGCTTGGCAGGAAACACCATATATTTT.

Turning to this clone: A clone one base away is much larger, so this may be a read error. This chain joins TRBV2 and TRBJ1-2; no definite D call. CDR1 is SNHLY, CDR2 FYNNEI, per germline. With 5 bases removed from V and 4 bases from J, the gap between germline ends came to 8 bases. The CDR3 has 12 residues. The CDR3: CASSSGTYGYTF. Here the CDR3 DNA reads TGTGCCAGCAGTTCAGGAACCTATGGCTACACCTTC.

J is TRBJ2-2 and V is TRBV18, with a weak D call TRBD1 (6 bases). The CDR3 has 15 amino acids. V gave up 6 bases and J gave up 3 bases, with 14 bases separating them. CDR1 and CDR2 (germline): KGHSH, LQKENI. The CDR3 DNA follows: TGTGCCAGCTCCGCCGCAGGGGCAGACACCGGGGAGCTGTTTTTT. Its translation: CASSAAGADTGELFF.

This CDR3 reads CASSLKVVGLAPETQYF. The CDR3 DNA is TGTGCCAGCAGCTTAAAGGTGGTAGGGCTAGCGCCAGAGACCCAGTACTTC. This sequence joins TRBV7-2 and TRBJ2-5, with D possibly matching TRBD2 (6 bases). The CDR3 is 17 residues long. Germline CDR1 SGHTA, CDR2 FQGNSA. V lost 2 bases and J 4 bases, leaving 20 bases between the germline ends.

The chain carries TRBV7-9 and TRBJ2-7, with D perhaps matching TRBD2 (6 bases). Germline V CDR1 and CDR2: SEHNR, FQNEAQ (reference sequence). Deletions cut 5 bases from V and 3 bases from J, with 17 bases between. This CDR3 is 15 amino acids long. The CDR3 DNA reads TGTGCCAGCAGCCCGCCGACGGGAGACTACTACGAGCAGTACTTC. Its protein is CASSPPTGDYYEQYF.

This clone was observed a single time. CDR3 in DNA: TGTGCCAGCAGCCAAGAGGCGGGCGCGGTAAACATTCAGTACTTC. It translates to CASSQEAGAVNIQYF. The chain is built from TRBV3-1 (or the pseudogene TRBV3-2) and TRBJ2-4; D is possibly TRBD2 (5 bases). The germline gives CDR1 LGHDT, CDR2 YNNKEL (reference sequence). This CDR3 spans 15 amino acids. V dropped 0 bases and J dropped 6 bases, with 12 bases sitting between them.

This chain links TRBV6-1 with TRBJ2-3; TRBD2 agrees at 7 bases. The CDR3 has 15 amino acids. V dropped 2 bases and J dropped 3; count of bases not matched to a gene: 5. The germline V gene encodes CDR1 MNHNS and CDR2 SASEGT. CDR3 nucleotides: TGTGCCAGCAGTGAAATGGTGGGAGGGACAGATACGCAGTATTTT. This translates into CASSEMVGGTDTQYF.

In its sample, this clone was seen a few times. This sequence joins TRBV2 and TRBJ1-5, with TRBD1 matching 7 bases. This CDR3 has 15 amino acids. J gave up 6 bases and V 6 bases, and 11 bases lay outside the gene matches. From germline, CDR1 is SNHLY and CDR2 FYNNEI. CDR3 coding DNA: TGTGCCAGCAGAGCCGGGACAGTTAATTCTCAGCCCCAGCATTTT. Amino acids: CASRAGTVNSQPQHF.